The present TCR beta chain was sequenced within a study of blood T cell repertoires in COVID-19. The wider study: Both acute and convalescent COVID-19 samples were obtained from the United States, Italy and Spain. Sources were T cells, B-cell-depleted T cells, or PBMCs; the material itself was cDNA or gDNA.

Original processing methods: By means of reference gene primer amplification, nucleated cell counts were estimated. The table came from immunoSEQ multiplex PCR; TCRdb's copy has only in-frame clones and leaves some out. The DNA was the basis for D and trimming; V, J and clone size are from that table. Here the sample spans about 130,000 clones, nearly 70% being singletons. The CDR3 runs 14 residues. Trimming left V 2 bases short and J 5 bases short, with 9 bases between. Germline CDR1 and CDR2: SGHAT and FQNNGV. Sample: peripheral blood. The sequence derives from a woman in her 70s with acute or convalescent COVID-19. This chain joins TRBV11-2 and TRBJ2-2, with a tentative D call TRBD1 (6 bases). The CDR3: CASSLNQGTGELFF. DNA for the CDR3: TGTGCCAGCAGCTTAAACCAGGGGACCGGGGAGCTGTTTTTT. Together with reference TRBV11-2 and TRBJ2-2, the CDR3 gives the full variable domain: EAGVAQSPRYKIIEKRQSVAFWCNPISGHATLYWYQQILGQGPKLLIQFQNNGVVDDSQLPKDRFSAERLKGVDSTLKIQPAKLEDSAVYLCASSLNQGTGELFFGEGSRLTVL.